A single sample is the source of the 18 T cell receptor beta chains below, sequenced in a study of cytomegalovirus exposure and HLA in healthy donors. The table came from immunoSEQ multiplex PCR; TCRdb's copy has only in-frame clones and leaves some out. The table lists approximately 140,000 clones, roughly 86% of them singletons. Sample: PBMCs. These TCRs come from a woman aged 30 to 39 in good health and CMV-seronegative.

The chain carries TRBV13 and TRBJ2-7; 9 nucleotides line up with TRBD1. Germline CDR1 PRHDT, CDR2 FYEKMQ (reference sequence). Trimming took 4 bases from V and 2 from J; bases not matched to a gene: 15. The CDR3 is 18 residues long. The CDR3 is CASSSEIPLGTGPYEQYF. The CDR3 coding sequence is TGTGCCAGCAGCTCAGAGATACCCTTAGGGACAGGGCCCTACGAGCAGTACTTC.

The chain employs TRBV5-1 and TRBJ2-2, with 10 bases fitting TRBD1. The trim removed 3 bases at V and 5 bases at J, leaving 4 bases unmatched. The CDR3 has 15 amino acids. Germline-derived CDR1 and CDR2 are SGHRS and YFSETQ. The CDR3 nucleotides read TGCGCCAGCAGCTGGAGGGACAGGGGTACCGGGGAGCTGTTTTTT. It translates to CASSWRDRGTGELFF.

This sequence joins TRBV6-5 and TRBJ1-6; D gene uncertain. The V and J ends lost 7 bases and 5 bases respectively, with 12 bases between them. The CDR3 is 14 amino acids. Germline assignment: CDR1 MNHEY and CDR2 SVGAGI. The CDR3 DNA sequence: TGTGCCAGCACCCGACAACAGAATAATTCACCCCTCCACTTT. As protein: CASTRQQNNSPLHF.

Regarding this clone: One end of the junction does not line up with germline, which may come from a read error. V gene TRBV5-1 combines with J gene TRBJ1-2; D is undetermined. Per the germline V gene, CDR1 is SGHRS and CDR2 is YFSETQ. The CDR3 is 14 amino acids. CDR3 nucleotides: TGTGCCAGCAGCTTCCTCCAGCGTAACTATGGCTACACCTTC. Protein product: CASSFLQRNYGYTF.

The chain joins TRBV5-1 to TRBJ2-5; D gene ambiguous. Trimming took 4 bases from V and 4 from J, leaving 11 bases between them. Germline V lookup: CDR1 SGHRS, CDR2 YFSETQ. The CDR3 consists of 13 residues. The CDR3: CASSDAWLETQYF. CDR3 nucleotide sequence: TGCGCCAGCAGCGATGCGTGGTTAGAGACCCAGTACTTC.

The V and J genes are TRBV19 and TRBJ1-5; the D is unclear. V was cut by 0 bases and J by 5 bases, with 14 bases left in between. The CDR3 sequence is 16 residues long. Germline V gives CDR1 LNHDA, CDR2 SQIVND (reference sequence). As DNA, the CDR3 is TGTGCCAGTAGTATAGAGGCGAGGGCTTGGGATCAGCCCCAGCATTTT. This gives the protein CASSIEARAWDQPQHF.

The chain links TRBV2 to TRBJ1-4, with D possibly matching TRBD1 (5 bases). Deletions cut 8 bases from V and 7 bases from J, with 17 bases between. CDR3 length: 14 amino acids. The germline CDR1 and CDR2 sequences are SNHLY and FYNNEI. In nucleotides, the CDR3 is TGTGCCAGCCACCGAGCAGGGATGTCTGAAAAACTGTTTTTT. Encoded protein: CASHRAGMSEKLFF.

This clone was recorded only once. V is TRBV7-9 and J is TRBJ1-1; 9 bases line up with TRBD1. CDR3 length: 15 amino acids. The germline V gene has CDR1 SEHNR and CDR2 FQNEAQ (reference sequence). The V gene end was trimmed by 3 bases and the J gene end by 4 bases; junction bases not matched to a gene: 6. The CDR3 nucleotides read TGTGCCAGCAGCTTCCGGGACAGGGAGTTCACTGAAGCTTTCTTT. Translated: CASSFRDREFTEAFF. The full variable domain, in which reference TRBV7-9 and TRBJ1-1 provide the parts outside the CDR3, is DTGVSQNPRHKITKRGQNVTFRCDPISEHNRLYWYRQTLGQGPEFLTYFQNEAQLEKSRLLSDRFSAERPKGSFSTLEIQRTEQGDSAMYLCASSFRDREFTEAFFGQGTRLTVV.

The V call is TRBV21-1, the J call TRBJ2-7; whether TRBD2, the table's D call, matches the DNA was not checked. TRBV21-1 is annotated as a pseudogene. The CDR3 is made up of 14 amino acids. CDR3 in amino acids: CASSPPGFGYEQYF. In nucleotides, the CDR3 is TGTGCCAGCAGCCCTCCGGGTTTTGGCTACGAGCAGTACTTC.

The gene calls are TRBV6-6 and TRBJ2-5; 7 bases map to TRBD2. Germline V lookup: CDR1 MNHNY, CDR2 SVGAGI (reference sequence). After removal of 0 bases from V and 7 bases from J, the junction contained 8 bases not matched to a gene. The CDR3 contains 15 residues. The CDR3 DNA reads as TGTGCCAGCAGTTACTCTACCGGGAGGATCGGGACCCAGTACTTC. This sequence encodes CASSYSTGRIGTQYF.

The genes are TRBV6-5 and TRBJ1-2; 9 nucleotides match TRBD1. Germline CDR1 MNHEY, CDR2 SVGAGI. This CDR3 is built from 15 residues. The J segment lost 7 bases and the V segment lost 7 bases, leaving 13 bases of the junction unmatched. For the CDR3, the DNA is TGTGCCAGCAAACTTGGGGACAGGGTGTTATCTGGCTACACCTTC. It is translated as CASKLGDRVLSGYTF.

This CDR3 reads CASSLLDRNYGYTF. As DNA, the CDR3 is TGTGCCAGCAGTTTACTCGACAGAAACTATGGCTACACCTTC. V gene TRBV28 combines with J gene TRBJ1-2, with a tentative D call TRBD1 (5 bases). The CDR3 totals 14 residues. V lost 2 bases to trimming and J lost 2 bases, with 9 bases between them. The germline V gene encodes CDR1 MDHEN and CDR2 SYDVKM.

In nucleotides, the CDR3 is TGTGCCAGTAAAGCCGGGACAGGGGGCGCTGGCTACACCTTC. Protein sequence: CASKAGTGGAGYTF. The chain recombines TRBV28 with TRBJ1-2; 12 bases fit TRBD1. This CDR3 is 14 amino acids long. V was clipped by 9 bases and J by 7 bases; unmatched bases: 9. Germline-derived CDR1 and CDR2 are MDHEN and SYDVKM.

The chain links TRBV5-1 to TRBJ1-1; D not resolved. Germline V CDR1 and CDR2: SGHRS, YFSETQ. V was clipped by 3 bases and J by 1 base, with 7 bases between them. The CDR3 covers 13 residues. The CDR3 bases are TGCGCCAGCAGCTACCCAGAGAACACTGAAGCTTTCTTT. It yields the protein CASSYPENTEAFF.

This rearrangement joins TRBV11-2 to TRBJ2-5; 8 positions agree with TRBD2. CDR3 size: 15 residues. Per the germline V gene, CDR1 is SGHAT and CDR2 is FQNNGV. The V segment lost 2 bases and the J segment 5 bases; nucleotides outside the gene matches: 7. CDR3 DNA sequence: TGTGCCAGCAGCTTACGCGGGGGGCCTGCGGAGACCCAGTACTTC. It encodes CASSLRGGPAETQYF.

The V call is TRBV18, the J call TRBJ1-2; D possibly corresponds to TRBD1 (6 bases). The CDR3 runs to 15 residues. Germline CDR1 is KGHSH and CDR2 is LQKENI. V was pared by 3 bases and J by 0 bases, with 11 bases between. CDR3 nucleotide sequence: TGTGCCAGCTCACCGACAGGCACTACTAACTATGGCTACACCTTC. Its translation is CASSPTGTTNYGYTF.

The chain couples TRBV18 to TRBJ2-3; 11 bases are a match to TRBD2. The germline gives CDR1 KGHSH, CDR2 LQKENI. V trimming: 3 bases; J trimming: 4 bases; junction bases outside the gene matches: 9. CDR3 length: 17 amino acids. This CDR3 is CASSPAVAGGPADTQYF. As DNA, the CDR3 is TGTGCCAGCTCACCCGCGGTAGCGGGGGGGCCGGCAGATACGCAGTATTTT.

V gene TRBV29-1 combines with J gene TRBJ1-3; 7 bases map to TRBD1. Looked up from germline, CDR1 is SQVTM and CDR2 is ANQGSEA. J was trimmed by 4 bases and V by 6 bases; bases with no gene match: 6. CDR3 length: 13 residues. CDR3 region: CSVRTGGGNTIYF. In nucleotides, the CDR3 is TGCAGCGTCAGGACAGGTGGGGGAAACACCATATATTTT.